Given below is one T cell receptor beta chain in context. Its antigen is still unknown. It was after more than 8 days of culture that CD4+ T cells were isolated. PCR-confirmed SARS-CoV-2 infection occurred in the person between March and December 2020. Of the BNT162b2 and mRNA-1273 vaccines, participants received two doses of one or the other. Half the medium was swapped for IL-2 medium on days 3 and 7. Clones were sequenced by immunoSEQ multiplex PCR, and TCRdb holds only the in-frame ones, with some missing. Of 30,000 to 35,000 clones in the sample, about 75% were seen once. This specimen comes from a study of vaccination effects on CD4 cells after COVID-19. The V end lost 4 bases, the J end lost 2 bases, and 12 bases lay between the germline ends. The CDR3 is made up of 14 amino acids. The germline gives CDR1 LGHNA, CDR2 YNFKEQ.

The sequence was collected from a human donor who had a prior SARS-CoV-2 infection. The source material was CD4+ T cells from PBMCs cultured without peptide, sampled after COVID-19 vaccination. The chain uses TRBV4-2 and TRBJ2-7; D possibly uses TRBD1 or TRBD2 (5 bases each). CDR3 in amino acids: CASSPVGETYEQYF. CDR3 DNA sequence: TGTGCCAGCAGCCCCGTGGGGGAAACCTACGAGCAGTACTTC.